The 19 T cell receptor beta chains reported below all come from one sample, sequenced in a study of T cell repertoires in cytomegalovirus infection (dated by TCRdb to the late 2010s). The listed sequencing device is Illumina HiSeq 1500. TCRdb applied fastp at Q25 and MiXCR to the public reads, then kept only in-frame beta chains. Each record represents a unique CDR3 protein, reported with the most common genes and DNA among its rows. The sample records under 600,000 distinct CDR3 sequences, more than 15% of which are singletons. The ten largest clones capture 20% to 30% of the sample. The sequenced sample consisted of CD8+ T cells from PBMCs. The receptor set was obtained from a human donor in good health (CMV status not recorded). Some clones in this sample may be carry-over from other donors' samples.

CDR3 in amino acids: CAHREGPGNTIYF. DNA of the CDR3: TGTGCCCACCGGGAGGGGCCTGGAAACACCATATATTTT. This chain uses TRBV6-5 with TRBJ1-3, with D maybe TRBD1 (5 bases). V was shortened by 11 bases and J by 2 bases, with 13 bases between the two germline ends. CDR3 length equals 13 residues. Germline values: CDR1 MNHEY, CDR2 SVGAGI.

This clonotype was observed at least ten times. J is TRBJ2-7 and V is TRBV7-2; 13 bases agree with TRBD2. V lost 2 bases and J lost 6; bases outside the gene matches: 7. In germline, CDR1 is SGHTA, CDR2 FQGNSA. The CDR3 length is 16 residues. In DNA, the CDR3 is TGTGCCAGCAGCTTATCCGGACTAGCGGGAGATGGCGAGCAGTACTTC. Residues: CASSLSGLAGDGEQYF.

The rearrangement joins TRBV10-3 to TRBJ1-1; weak D call: TRBD1 (5 bases). The CDR3 is 14 residues long. Germline lookup yields CDR1 ENHRY and CDR2 SYGVKD. Trimming took off 3 bases at V and 1 base at J, with 9 bases between the two ends. In DNA, the CDR3 is TGTGCCATCAGTGACCCCACAGGGAACACTGAAGCTTTCTTT. This translates into CAISDPTGNTEAFF.

The rearrangement links TRBV25-1 to TRBJ2-3, with D tentatively TRBD1 (6 bases). Germline assignment: CDR1 MGHDK and CDR2 SYGVNS. Trimming took off 8 bases at V and 14 bases at J, with 14 bases between the two ends. CDR3 length: 10 residues. Written as DNA, the CDR3 is TGTGCCAGCGGCACCGGGACACCGTATTTT. Its translation is CASGTGTPYF.

This clonotype was counted ten times or more. V usage is TRBV7-9 and J usage is TRBJ2-7; D might be TRBD1 or TRBD2, each matching 5 bases. Trimming took 4 bases from V and 0 from J, leaving 10 bases between them. This CDR3 has 14 amino acids. CDR1 and CDR2 from the germline V gene are SEHNR and FQNEAQ (reference sequence). The CDR3 DNA reads as TGTGCCAGCAGCTCGGGACGGGTCTCCTACGAGCAGTACTTC. Translated, it gives CASSSGRVSYEQYF.

Turning to this clonotype: Since the CDR3 does not end with the conserved phenylalanine or tryptophan, this likely comes from a read error. This sequence joins TRBV6-1 and TRBJ2-1; 9 nucleotides agree with TRBD2. Germline V gene sequence: CDR1 MNHNS, CDR2 SASEGT. V dropped 7 bases and J dropped 4; count of bases not matched to a gene: 5. This CDR3 region has 14 residues. The CDR3: CASIGTSGYNEQFL. The CDR3 bases are TGTGCCAGCATCGGAACTAGCGGGTACAATGAGCAGTTCTTA.

Worth noting for this clonotype: A much larger clone sits a single nucleotide away, making a read error possible. It is likely a read error, because the conserved phenylalanine at the end of the CDR3 is missing. The chain joins TRBV19 to TRBJ2-1; 9 bases line up with TRBD1. Germline V gene lookup returns CDR1 LNHDA and CDR2 SQIVND (reference sequence). V lost 8 bases to trimming and J lost 8 bases; unmatched junction nucleotides: 4. This CDR3 contains 12 residues. The CDR3 coding sequence is TGTGCCAGTGGGGACAGGGTCCATGAGCAGTTCTTA. The encoded protein is CASGDRVHEQFL.

This clonotype showed up just a few times. V gene TRBV4-1 combines with J gene TRBJ2-6; 11 nucleotides line up with TRBD1. From germline, CDR1 is MGHRA and CDR2 YSYEKL. The CDR3 contains 20 residues. Losses at the gene ends were 2 bases for V and 0 bases for J; bases not matched to a gene: 9. CDR3 loop: CASSQRAGTGGFSGANVLTF. Written as DNA, the CDR3 is TGCGCCAGCAGCCAACGGGCCGGGACAGGGGGTTTCTCTGGGGCCAACGTCCTGACTTTC.

The V and J genes are TRBV11-2 and TRBJ1-1; possibly TRBD1 for D (6 bases). This CDR3 has 16 residues. The germline V gene encodes CDR1 SGHAT and CDR2 FQNNGV. V was clipped by 2 bases and J by 2 bases, with 15 bases between them. Here the CDR3 reads CASSLIAQGSNTEAFF. CDR3 nucleotides: TGTGCCAGCAGCTTAATTGCCCAGGGGAGCAACACTGAAGCTTTCTTT.

The CDR3 region has the DNA TGTGCCAGCAGCCAAGTTTTGAGACCTGGAAACACCATATATTTT. Translated: CASSQVLRPGNTIYF. The chain is built from TRBV3-1 and TRBJ1-3; D not resolved. The V gene's germline CDR1 is LGHDT and CDR2 YNNKEL (reference sequence). The length of the CDR3 is 15 residues. V lost 1 base to trimming and J lost 2 bases, with 9 bases between them.

The chain couples TRBV14 to TRBJ2-5; D is possibly TRBD2 (7 bases). V lost 4 bases to trimming and J lost 5 bases, with 14 bases between them. The CDR3 length is 14 residues. Germline V gene lookup returns CDR1 SGHDN and CDR2 FVKESK. CDR3 region: CASSPQGGAETQYF. CDR3 in DNA: TGTGCCAGCAGCCCCCAAGGGGGGGCTGAGACCCAGTACTTC.

This clonotype showed up just a few times. The gene calls are TRBV6-1 and TRBJ1-6, with a tentative D call TRBD1 (6 bases). V gave up 6 bases and J gave up 10 bases, with 16 bases separating them. The CDR3 contains 14 residues. The germline gives CDR1 MNHNS, CDR2 SASEGT. The CDR3 loop reads CASSATGRWSPLHF. CDR3 coding DNA: TGTGCCAGCAGCGCAACAGGGAGGTGGTCACCCCTCCACTTT.

V gene TRBV9 combines with J gene TRBJ2-6; 7 nucleotides match TRBD1. The CDR3 runs to 17 residues. V shed 3 bases and J 2 bases; nucleotides not matched to a gene: 8. The V gene's germline CDR1 is SGDLS and CDR2 YYNGEE. The CDR3 is CASSDPFDRAGANVLTF. DNA for the CDR3: TGTGCCAGCAGCGACCCCTTCGACAGGGCTGGGGCCAACGTCCTGACTTTC.

This clonotype was counted many times. CDR3 coding DNA: TGTGCCAGCAGCCGGGGTTCCTACGAGCAGTACTTC. It translates to CASSRGSYEQYF. V usage is TRBV7-9 and J usage is TRBJ2-7; possibly TRBD2 for D (5 bases). V lost 5 bases and J 1 base, leaving 6 bases between the germline ends. The germline V gene encodes CDR1 SEHNR and CDR2 FQNEAQ (reference sequence). The CDR3 has 12 amino acids.

This clonotype was counted ten times or more. V usage is TRBV19 and J usage is TRBJ2-1, with D perhaps being TRBD1 or TRBD2 (5 bases each). The CDR3 has 15 residues. The germline gives CDR1 LNHDA, CDR2 SQIVND (reference sequence). V lost 8 bases and J 3 bases, leaving 17 bases between the germline ends. DNA of the CDR3: TGTGCCAGTTCCCACCGGGACCTAAACTACAATGAGCAGTTCTTC. It encodes CASSHRDLNYNEQFF.

This clonotype was found many times. The V gene is TRBV2, the J gene TRBJ1-2; no clear D. Germline V gene data show CDR1 as SNHLY and CDR2 as FYNNEI. V lost 2 bases and J 5 bases, leaving 3 bases between the germline ends. This CDR3 has 11 amino acids. The CDR3 sequence is CASSERYGYTF. CDR3 sequence (DNA): TGTGCCAGCAGTGAACGGTATGGCTACACCTTC.

This clonotype turned up a few times. The gene calls are TRBV6-1 and TRBJ1-5; D remains unclear. The CDR3 is 18 residues long. The germline V gene encodes CDR1 MNHNS and CDR2 SASEGT. Trimming removed 2 bases at V and 3 bases at J, with 20 bases between. CDR3 sequence reads: CASSENPFNQDLNQPQHF. The CDR3 DNA reads as TGTGCCAGCAGTGAAAATCCTTTTAACCAGGACCTCAATCAGCCCCAGCATTTT.

V gene TRBV20-1 combines with J gene TRBJ1-1; a possible D gene is TRBD1 (6 bases). Trimming shortened V by 6 bases and J by 2 bases, and 19 bases separated the two germline ends. The germline CDR1 and CDR2 sequences are DFQATT and SNEGSKA (reference sequence). This CDR3 contains 15 residues. The CDR3 DNA reads TGCAGTGCCCCCGGGAGGGGGATCGGTAACACTGAAGCTTTCTTT. It is translated as CSAPGRGIGNTEAFF.

For this clonotype: A much larger clone sits a single nucleotide away, making a read error possible. The V call is TRBV11-2, the J call TRBJ1-6; perhaps TRBD1 as D (5 bases). The CDR3 length is 15 residues. Germline values: CDR1 SGHAT, CDR2 FQNNGV. CDR3 in amino acids: CASSPGGVENSPLRF. CDR3 sequence (DNA): TGTGCCAGCAGCCCTGGGGGGGTAGAAAATTCACCCCTCCGCTTT.